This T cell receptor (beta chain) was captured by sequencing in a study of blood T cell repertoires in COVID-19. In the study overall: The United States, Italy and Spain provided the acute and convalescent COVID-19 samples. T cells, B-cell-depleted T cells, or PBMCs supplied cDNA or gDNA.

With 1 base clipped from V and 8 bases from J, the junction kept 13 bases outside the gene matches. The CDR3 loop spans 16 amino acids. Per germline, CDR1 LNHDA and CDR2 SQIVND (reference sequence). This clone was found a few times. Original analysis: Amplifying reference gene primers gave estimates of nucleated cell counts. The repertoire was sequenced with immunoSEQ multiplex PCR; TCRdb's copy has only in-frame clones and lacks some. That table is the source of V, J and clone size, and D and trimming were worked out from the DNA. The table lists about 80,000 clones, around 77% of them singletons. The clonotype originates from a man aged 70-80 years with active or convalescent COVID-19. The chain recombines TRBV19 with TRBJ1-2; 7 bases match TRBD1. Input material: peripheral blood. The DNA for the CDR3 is TGTGCCAGTAGTATAGGGACAGGACCCCTCTATGGCGGCTACACCTTC. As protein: CASSIGTGPLYGGYTF. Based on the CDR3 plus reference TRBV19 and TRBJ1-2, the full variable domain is DGGITQSPKYLFRKEGQNVTLSCEQNLNHDAMYWYRQDPGQGLRLIYYSQIVNDFQKGDIAEGYSVSREKKESFPLTVTSAQKNPTAFYLCASSIGTGPLYGGYTFGSGTRLTVV.